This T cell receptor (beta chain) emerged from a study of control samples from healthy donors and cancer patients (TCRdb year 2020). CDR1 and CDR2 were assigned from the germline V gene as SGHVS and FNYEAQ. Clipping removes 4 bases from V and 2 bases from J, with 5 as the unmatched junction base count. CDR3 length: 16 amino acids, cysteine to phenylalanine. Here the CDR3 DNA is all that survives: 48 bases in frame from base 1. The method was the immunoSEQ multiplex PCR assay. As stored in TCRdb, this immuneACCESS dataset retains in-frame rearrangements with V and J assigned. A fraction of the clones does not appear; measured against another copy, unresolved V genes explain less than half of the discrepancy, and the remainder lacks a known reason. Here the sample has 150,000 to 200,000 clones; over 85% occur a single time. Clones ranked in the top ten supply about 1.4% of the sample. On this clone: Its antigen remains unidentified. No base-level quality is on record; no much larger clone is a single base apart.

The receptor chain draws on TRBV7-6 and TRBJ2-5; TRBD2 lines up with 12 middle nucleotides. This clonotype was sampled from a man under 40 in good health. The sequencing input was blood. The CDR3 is CASSSGLAGFQETQYF. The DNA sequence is TGTGCCAGCAGCTCAGGACTAGCGGGGTTTCAAGAGACCCAGTACTTC.